The 30 T cell receptor beta chains reported below all come from one sample, sequenced in a study of cytomegalovirus exposure and HLA in healthy donors. The PCR ran on 60 Vbeta and 13 Jbeta primers. Assay used: immunoSEQ multiplex PCR; TCRdb lists only in-frame clones, some missing. This sample has about 190,000 clones, with 70% to 90% found just once. Sequencing was performed on PBMCs. The receptor source for this set is a woman between 18 and 29 years old in good health and CMV-seropositive.

V usage is TRBV25-1 and J usage is TRBJ1-1; 11 bases line up with TRBD1. The CDR3 has 15 residues. The germline gives CDR1 MGHDK, CDR2 SYGVNS. J was trimmed by 4 bases and V by 4 bases; bases with no gene match: 5. The CDR3 DNA sequence: TGTGCCAGCAGTGGGCTCGGGACAGGGGGCACTGAAGCTTTCTTT. Translating it yields CASSGLGTGGTEAFF.

The chain combines TRBV4-1 with TRBJ2-1; TRBD2 aligns across 8 bases. The CDR3 contains 17 residues. Germline trimming cut 4 bases from V and 2 bases from J; bases unmatched to any gene: 10. Germline V gene sequence: CDR1 MGHRA, CDR2 YSYEKL. CDR3 coding DNA: TGCGCCAGCAGCCCCGGGGGGGCCCGTTCCACCTACAATGAGCAGTTCTTC. Translated: CASSPGGARSTYNEQFF.

This chain connects TRBV9 to TRBJ1-2, with 8 bases fitting TRBD1. The CDR3 spans 12 residues. Germline assignment: CDR1 SGDLS and CDR2 YYNGEE. The trim removed 2 bases at V and 8 bases at J, leaving 2 bases unmatched. CDR3 bases: TGTGCCAGCAGCGTGACAGGGGACGGCTACACCTTC. Translation gives CASSVTGDGYTF.

The J gene is TRBJ2-2, the V gene TRBV6-5; no clear D. Germline-derived CDR1 and CDR2 are MNHEY and SVGAGI. The CDR3 spans 15 residues. V lost 2 bases, J lost 4 bases, and 11 bases lay in between. The CDR3 nucleotides are TGTGCCAGCAGTTACCGGCAGGTGGGCACCGGGGAGCTGTTTTTT. This translates into CASSYRQVGTGELFF.

The chain joins TRBV6-5 to TRBJ1-6, with D perhaps TRBD1 (6 bases). V was cut by 0 bases and J by 7 bases, with 10 bases left in between. Germline-derived CDR1 and CDR2 are MNHEY and SVGAGI. This CDR3 has 15 amino acids. CDR3 sequence: CASSYSGGGNSPLHF. CDR3 bases: TGTGCCAGCAGTTACTCAGGGGGGGGAAATTCACCCCTCCACTTT.

The rearrangement uses TRBV11-1 and TRBJ1-1; the D is unclear. This CDR3 spans 15 amino acids. The germline CDR1 and CDR2 sequences are SGHAT and FQDESV (reference sequence). The V end was cut by 3 bases, the J end by 5 bases, with 16 bases between. As DNA, the CDR3 is TGTGCCAGCAGCTTGTCGAGGGTTGGGAAAACTGAAGCTTTCTTT. This translates into CASSLSRVGKTEAFF.

The rearrangement links TRBV30 to TRBJ2-7; the D gene is possibly TRBD2 (7 bases). The CDR3 has 11 amino acids. Germline V gene lookup returns CDR1 GTSNPN and CDR2 SVGIG (reference sequence). V was clipped by 6 bases and J by 5 bases, with 11 bases between them. This CDR3 is CACRGGNEQYF. The CDR3 region has the DNA TGTGCCTGTAGGGGGGGTAACGAGCAGTACTTC.

This sequence joins TRBV7-9 and TRBJ2-1; 8 nucleotides align to TRBD2. Per the germline V gene, CDR1 is SEHNR and CDR2 is FQNEAQ (reference sequence). Germline trimming cut 1 base from V and 3 bases from J; bases unmatched to any gene: 2. CDR3 length: 15 amino acids. CDR3 DNA: TGTGCCAGCAGCTTAGTACTAGCGGTCTACAATGAGCAGTTCTTC. This encodes CASSLVLAVYNEQFF.

This chain connects TRBV7-6 to TRBJ2-2; D is uncertain. The CDR3 covers 17 residues. V was cut by 1 base and J by 3 bases, with 15 bases left in between. Germline assignment: CDR1 SGHVS and CDR2 FNYEAQ. CDR3 protein: CASSLDPAVSYTGELFF. The CDR3 coding sequence is TGTGCCAGCAGCTTAGATCCCGCAGTCAGTTACACCGGGGAGCTGTTTTTT.

The chain has TRBV11-2 and TRBJ2-1; TRBD2 agrees at 9 bases. The CDR3 extends over 17 amino acids. Germline V gives CDR1 SGHAT, CDR2 FQNNGV. The junction had 12 bases not matched to a gene; V was cut back by 5 bases and J by 4 bases. The CDR3 region is CASSPILVSGGYNEQFF. The CDR3 region has the DNA TGTGCCAGCAGCCCCATCCTCGTTAGCGGGGGTTACAATGAGCAGTTCTTC.

This clone has only one observation. The V and J genes are TRBV5-1 and TRBJ2-1, with a tentative D call TRBD2 (5 bases). V lost 0 bases and J lost 0, with 7 bases in between. Germline V gene data show CDR1 as SGHRS and CDR2 as YFSETQ. The CDR3 consists of 15 residues. The CDR3: CASSLAGSSYNEQFF. CDR3 coding DNA: TGCGCCAGCAGCTTGGCGGGAAGCTCCTACAATGAGCAGTTCTTC.

V gene TRBV10-1 combines with J gene TRBJ1-5; 8 nucleotides agree with TRBD1. J gave up 3 bases and V 6 bases, and 13 bases lay outside the gene matches. Germline V gives CDR1 WNHNN, CDR2 SYGVQD (reference sequence). The CDR3 is made up of 17 amino acids. The CDR3 DNA reads TGCGCCAGCAGGAGAGGGACAGGTTCTTCCCTCAATCAGCCCCAGCATTTT. This sequence encodes CASRRGTGSSLNQPQHF.

J is TRBJ1-1 and V is TRBV6-4; D gene uncertain. The CDR3 spans 13 residues. V dropped 7 bases and J dropped 0 bases, with 9 bases sitting between them. Per germline, CDR1 MRHNA and CDR2 SNTAGT. CDR3 in amino acids: CASKNNMNTEAFF. As DNA, the CDR3 is TGTGCCAGCAAAAATAATATGAACACTGAAGCTTTCTTT.

The rearrangement joins TRBV2 to TRBJ2-5; D remains ambiguous. CDR3 size: 12 residues. In germline, CDR1 is SNHLY, CDR2 FYNNEI. The V end was cut by 5 bases, the J end by 1 base, with 5 bases between. The CDR3 here is CASSTGQETQYF. CDR3 bases: TGTGCCAGCAGTACCGGCCAAGAGACCCAGTACTTC.

The V and J genes are TRBV28 and TRBJ2-2; D is undetermined. The germline V gene has CDR1 MDHEN and CDR2 SYDVKM. The CDR3 is made up of 16 amino acids. V was cut by 1 base and J by 1 base, with 10 bases left in between. CDR3 region: CASSLFRSRNTGELFF. The CDR3 nucleotides are TGTGCCAGCAGTTTATTTAGATCCCGGAACACCGGGGAGCTGTTTTTT.

V gene TRBV28 combines with J gene TRBJ2-7; 8 positions match TRBD1. The CDR3 runs to 16 residues. V was clipped by 5 bases and J by 4 bases; unmatched bases: 13. The germline V gene has CDR1 MDHEN and CDR2 SYDVKM. The CDR3 is CASSGRQGLLVYEQYF. The CDR3 bases are TGTGCCAGCAGTGGTCGACAGGGGCTCCTGGTATACGAGCAGTACTTC.

The chain employs TRBV15 and TRBJ1-2, with unresolved D. The CDR3 extends over 14 amino acids. Germline CDR1 and CDR2: LNHNV and YYDKDF (reference sequence). V was pared by 0 bases and J by 7 bases, with 12 bases between. CDR3 DNA sequence: TGTGCCACCAGCAGAGATTTCGGAGGGAGTGGCTACACCTTC. Residues: CATSRDFGGSGYTF. Based on the CDR3 plus reference TRBV15 and TRBJ1-2, the full variable domain is DAMVIQNPRYQVTQFGKPVTLSCSQTLNHNVMYWYQQKSSQAPKLLFHYYDKDFNNEADTPDNFQSRRPNTSFCFLDIRSPGLGDTAMYLCATSRDFGGSGYTFGSGTRLTVV.

The chain has TRBV6-5 and TRBJ2-5; 12 nucleotides agree with TRBD2. Germline V gene data show CDR1 as MNHEY and CDR2 as SVGAGI. This CDR3 spans 15 amino acids. The ends lost 6 bases at V and 2 bases at J; junction bases unmatched: 4. The DNA of the CDR3 is TGTGCCAGCAGATCGCTAGCGGGGGGGCAAGAGACCCAGTACTTC. Protein: CASRSLAGGQETQYF.

The chain employs TRBV5-4 and TRBJ1-2; D may be TRBD1 (5 bases). The germline V gene encodes CDR1 SGHNT and CDR2 YYREEE (reference sequence). This CDR3 contains 16 residues. Deletions cut 0 bases from V and 6 bases from J, with 18 bases between. The CDR3 protein is CASSLESWGYINGYTF. CDR3 DNA sequence: TGTGCCAGCAGCTTGGAAAGTTGGGGCTATATTAATGGCTACACCTTC.

In DNA form, the CDR3 reads TGTGCCAGCAGGTACACTAGCGGGTCCACAGATACGCAGTATTTT. Encoded protein: CASRYTSGSTDTQYF. This chain uses TRBV2 with TRBJ2-3, with 9 bases that match TRBD2. CDR1 and CDR2 (germline): SNHLY, FYNNEI. The CDR3 consists of 15 residues. Unmatched junction bases numbered 6, after V lost 6 bases and J lost 2 bases.

The V gene is TRBV19, the J gene TRBJ1-3; the D is unclear. Trimming removed 3 bases from V and 2 bases from J, with 14 bases in between. The germline V gene encodes CDR1 LNHDA and CDR2 SQIVND (reference sequence). This CDR3 comprises 16 residues. The DNA for the CDR3 is TGTGCCAGTAGTATCTATCCTAACGGGGCTGGAAACACCATATATTTT. It encodes CASSIYPNGAGNTIYF. The full variable domain, completed using reference TRBV19 and TRBJ1-3, is DGGITQSPKYLFRKEGQNVTLSCEQNLNHDAMYWYRQDPGQGLRLIYYSQIVNDFQKGDIAEGYSVSREKKESFPLTVTSAQKNPTAFYLCASSIYPNGAGNTIYFGEGSWLTVV.

The table lists this clone with a few counts. The V gene is TRBV5-4, the J gene TRBJ2-7, with 7 bases fitting TRBD1. V shed 0 bases and J 5 bases; nucleotides not matched to a gene: 8. Germline-derived CDR1 and CDR2 are SGHNT and YYREEE (reference sequence). The CDR3 length is 15 residues. This CDR3 reads CASSLEATGYHEQYF. In nucleotides, the CDR3 is TGTGCCAGCAGCTTGGAAGCGACAGGGTACCACGAGCAGTACTTC.

V gene TRBV6-1 combines with J gene TRBJ2-6; TRBD1 matches 7 bases. The CDR3 totals 16 residues. Losses at the gene ends were 4 bases for V and 1 base for J; bases not matched to a gene: 4. Germline V CDR1 and CDR2: MNHNS, SASEGT. CDR3 sequence: CASSAHRGSGANVLTF. In DNA form, the CDR3 reads TGTGCCAGCAGTGCTCACAGGGGTTCTGGGGCCAACGTCCTGACTTTC.

The chain is built from TRBV5-4 and TRBJ2-3; TRBD2 matches 8 bases. V lost 4 bases, J lost 6 bases, and 13 bases stayed unmatched. This CDR3 has 16 residues. Per the germline V gene, CDR1 is SGHNT and CDR2 is YYREEE (reference sequence). CDR3 coding DNA: TGTGCCAGCAGCCGCCCCCCGGGGGGGGACCGTGATACGCAGTATTTT. Encoded protein: CASSRPPGGDRDTQYF. Full variable domain (rest looked up from reference TRBV5-4 and TRBJ2-3): ETGVTQSPTHLIKTRGQQVTLRCSSQSGHNTVSWYQQALGQGPQFIFQYYREEENGRGNFPPRFSGLQFPNYSSELNVNALELDDSALYLCASSRPPGGDRDTQYFGPGTRLTVL.

This chain connects TRBV14 to TRBJ2-1; D is perhaps TRBD2 (5 bases). Germline V CDR1 and CDR2: SGHDN, FVKESK. V lost 1 base, J lost 5 bases, and 27 bases lay in between. The CDR3 consists of 20 residues. The chain's CDR3 is CASSQVIYRGPVGSHNEQFF. The CDR3 coding sequence is TGTGCCAGCAGCCAAGTTATTTACCGGGGTCCAGTAGGATCTCACAATGAGCAGTTCTTC.

The genes are TRBV14 and TRBJ1-2; the D gene is possibly TRBD1 (5 bases). V lost 4 bases and J lost 4, with 16 bases in between. The CDR3 covers 15 residues. Germline CDR1 SGHDN, CDR2 FVKESK. The CDR3 region is CASSLRQGVGYGYTF. CDR3 nucleotide sequence: TGTGCCAGCAGCCTACGGCAGGGTGTAGGCTATGGCTACACCTTC. Supplemented by reference TRBV14 and TRBJ1-2, the full variable domain reads EAGVTQFPSHSVIEKGQTVTLRCDPISGHDNLYWYRRVMGKEIKFLLHFVKESKQDESGMPNNRFLAERTGGTYSTLKVQPAELEDSGVYFCASSLRQGVGYGYTFGSGTRLTVV.

The chain carries TRBV20-1 and TRBJ1-2; TRBD1 might be the D (6 bases). Trimming took off 4 bases at V and 8 bases at J, with 11 bases between the two ends. The length of the CDR3 is 11 residues. Per germline, CDR1 DFQATT and CDR2 SNEGSKA (reference sequence). The CDR3 is CSAIQGQGYTF. CDR3 coding DNA: TGCAGTGCTATCCAGGGGCAAGGCTACACCTTC.

This clone turned up a few times. V gene TRBV7-9 combines with J gene TRBJ2-5; possible D gene TRBD1, 6 bases. Germline V lookup: CDR1 SEHNR, CDR2 FQNEAQ (reference sequence). The CDR3 runs to 14 residues. V was pared by 1 base and J by 2 bases, with 8 bases between. For the CDR3, the DNA is TGTGCCAGCAGCTTAGGGACAGCGCAAGAGACCCAGTACTTC. It specifies CASSLGTAQETQYF.

This chain connects TRBV18 to TRBJ1-4; 8 nucleotides align to TRBD1. The V and J ends lost 8 bases and 8 bases, in that order; junction bases with no gene match: 7. Per germline, CDR1 KGHSH and CDR2 LQKENI. The CDR3 is made up of 13 amino acids. The DNA of the CDR3 is TGTGCCAGCGCAGGACAGGGCTACGAAAAACTGTTTTTT. Protein sequence: CASAGQGYEKLFF.

In this sample, this clone turned up a few times. The genes are TRBV6-1 and TRBJ2-7; maybe TRBD1 (6 bases). V was shortened by 5 bases and J by 3 bases, with 14 bases between the two germline ends. The germline CDR1 and CDR2 sequences are MNHNS and SASEGT. The length of the CDR3 is 14 residues. The CDR3 protein is CASSMKGESYEQYV. The CDR3, as DNA: TGTGCCAGCAGTATGAAGGGGGAAAGCTACGAGCAGTACGTC.